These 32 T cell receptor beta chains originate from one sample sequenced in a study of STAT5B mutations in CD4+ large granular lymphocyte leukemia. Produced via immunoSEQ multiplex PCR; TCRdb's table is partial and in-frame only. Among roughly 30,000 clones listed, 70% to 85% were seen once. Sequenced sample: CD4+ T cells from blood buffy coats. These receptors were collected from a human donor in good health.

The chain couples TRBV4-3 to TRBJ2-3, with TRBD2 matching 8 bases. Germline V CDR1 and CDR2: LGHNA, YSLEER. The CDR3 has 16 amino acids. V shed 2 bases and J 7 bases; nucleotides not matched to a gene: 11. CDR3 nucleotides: TGCGCCAGCAGCCAATCCCCTCGGGGGGGCCAATATACGCAGTATTTT. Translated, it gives CASSQSPRGGQYTQYF.

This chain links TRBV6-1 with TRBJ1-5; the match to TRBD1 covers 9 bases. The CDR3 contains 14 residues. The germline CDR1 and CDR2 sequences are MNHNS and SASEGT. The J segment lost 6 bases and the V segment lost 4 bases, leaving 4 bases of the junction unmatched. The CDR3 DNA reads TGTGCCAGCAGTGGGGGACAGGGAACTCAGCCCCAGCATTTT. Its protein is CASSGGQGTQPQHF.

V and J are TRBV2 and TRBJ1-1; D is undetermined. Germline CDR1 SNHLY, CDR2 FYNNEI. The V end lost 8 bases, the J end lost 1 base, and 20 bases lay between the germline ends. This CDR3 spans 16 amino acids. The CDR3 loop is CASRGRHTTGNTEAFF. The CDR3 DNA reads TGTGCCAGCCGAGGGCGTCACACTACCGGGAACACTGAAGCTTTCTTT.

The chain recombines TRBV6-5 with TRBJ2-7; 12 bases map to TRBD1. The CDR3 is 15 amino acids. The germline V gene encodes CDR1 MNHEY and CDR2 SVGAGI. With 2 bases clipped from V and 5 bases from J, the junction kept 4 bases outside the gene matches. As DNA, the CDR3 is TGTGCCAGCAGTTACGGGGGACAGGGGGCGGACGAGCAGTACTTC. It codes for CASSYGGQGADEQYF.

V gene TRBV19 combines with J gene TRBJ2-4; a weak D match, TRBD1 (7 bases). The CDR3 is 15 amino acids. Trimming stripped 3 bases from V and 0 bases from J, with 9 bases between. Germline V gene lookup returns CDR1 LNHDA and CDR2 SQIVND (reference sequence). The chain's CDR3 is CASSMQGGAKNIQYF. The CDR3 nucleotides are TGTGCCAGTAGTATGCAGGGGGGAGCCAAAAACATTCAGTACTTC.

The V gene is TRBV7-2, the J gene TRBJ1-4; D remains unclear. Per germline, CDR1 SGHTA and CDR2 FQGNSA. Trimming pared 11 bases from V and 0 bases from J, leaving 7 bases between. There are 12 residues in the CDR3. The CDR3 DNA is TGTGCCTCTAGGGCAACTAATGAAAAACTGTTTTTT. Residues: CASRATNEKLFF.

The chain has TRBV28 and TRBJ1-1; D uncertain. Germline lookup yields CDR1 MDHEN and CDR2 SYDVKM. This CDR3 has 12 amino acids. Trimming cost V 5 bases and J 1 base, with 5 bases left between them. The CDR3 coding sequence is TGTGCCAGCAGTCAACAGAACACTGAAGCTTTCTTT. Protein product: CASSQQNTEAFF.

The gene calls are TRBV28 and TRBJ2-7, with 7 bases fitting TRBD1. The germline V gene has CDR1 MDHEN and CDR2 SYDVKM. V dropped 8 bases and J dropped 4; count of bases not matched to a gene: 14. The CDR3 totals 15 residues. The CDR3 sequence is CASYHERGPLYEQYF. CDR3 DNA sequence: TGTGCCAGCTATCATGAGAGGGGGCCCTTATACGAGCAGTACTTC.

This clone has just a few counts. The CDR3 sequence: CASSVVALNTGELFF. CDR3 coding DNA: TGTGCCAGCAGTGTAGTTGCTTTGAACACCGGGGAGCTGTTTTTT. J is TRBJ2-2 and V is TRBV2, with D unresolved. Germline values: CDR1 SNHLY, CDR2 FYNNEI. The CDR3 extends over 15 amino acids. V lost 4 bases, J lost 1 base, and 10 bases lay in between. The full variable domain, in which reference TRBV2 and TRBJ2-2 provide the parts outside the CDR3, is EPEVTQTPSHQVTQMGQEVILRCVPISNHLYFYWYRQILGQKVEFLVSFYNNEISEKSEIFDDQFSVERPDGSNFTLKIRSTKLEDSAMYFCASSVVALNTGELFFGEGSRLTVL.

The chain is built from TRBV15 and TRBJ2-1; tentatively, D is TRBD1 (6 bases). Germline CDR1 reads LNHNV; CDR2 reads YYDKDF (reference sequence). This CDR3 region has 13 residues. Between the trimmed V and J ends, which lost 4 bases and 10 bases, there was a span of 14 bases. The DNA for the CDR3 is TGTGCCACCAGCAAACAGGGTCTGGGGGAGCAGTTCTTC. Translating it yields CATSKQGLGEQFF.

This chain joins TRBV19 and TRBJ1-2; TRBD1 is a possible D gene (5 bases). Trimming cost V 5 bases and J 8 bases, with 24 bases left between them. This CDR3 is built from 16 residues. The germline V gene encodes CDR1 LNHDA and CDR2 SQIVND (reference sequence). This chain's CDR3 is CASSSARDARSTGYTF. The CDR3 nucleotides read TGTGCCAGTAGTTCGGCCCGGGACGCCCGGAGCACAGGCTACACCTTC.

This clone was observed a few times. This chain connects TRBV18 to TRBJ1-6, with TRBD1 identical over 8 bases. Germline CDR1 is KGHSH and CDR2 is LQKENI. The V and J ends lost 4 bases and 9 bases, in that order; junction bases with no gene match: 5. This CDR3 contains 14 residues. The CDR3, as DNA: TGTGCCAGCTCACTGGACAGGGAGGGTTCACCCCTCCACTTT. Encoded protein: CASSLDREGSPLHF. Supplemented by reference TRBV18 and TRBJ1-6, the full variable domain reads NAGVMQNPRHLVRRRGQEARLRCSPMKGHSHVYWYRQLPEEGLKFMVYLQKENIIDESGMPKERFSAEFPKEGPSILRIQQVVRGDSAAYFCASSLDREGSPLHFGNGTRLTVT.

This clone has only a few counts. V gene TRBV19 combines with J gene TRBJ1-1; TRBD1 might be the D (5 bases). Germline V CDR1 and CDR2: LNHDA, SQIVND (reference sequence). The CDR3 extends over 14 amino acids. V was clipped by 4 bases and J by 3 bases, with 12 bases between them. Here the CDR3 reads CASSNYRNDTEAFF. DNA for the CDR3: TGTGCCAGTAGTAATTACAGGAATGACACTGAAGCTTTCTTT.

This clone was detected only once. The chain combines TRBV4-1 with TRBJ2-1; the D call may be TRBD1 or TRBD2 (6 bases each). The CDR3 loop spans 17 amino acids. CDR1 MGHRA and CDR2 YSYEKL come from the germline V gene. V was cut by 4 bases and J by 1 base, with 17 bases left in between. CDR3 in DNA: TGCGCCAGCAGCCCCCTCGGGGGCGGATTATCCTACAATGAGCAGTTCTTC. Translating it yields CASSPLGGGLSYNEQFF.

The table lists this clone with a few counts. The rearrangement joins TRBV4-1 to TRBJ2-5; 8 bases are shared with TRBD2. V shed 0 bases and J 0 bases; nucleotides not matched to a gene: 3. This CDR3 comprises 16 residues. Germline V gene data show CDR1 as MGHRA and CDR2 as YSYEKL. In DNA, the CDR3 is TGCGCCAGCAGCCAAGATCGCGGGGGGTACCAAGAGACCCAGTACTTC. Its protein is CASSQDRGGYQETQYF.

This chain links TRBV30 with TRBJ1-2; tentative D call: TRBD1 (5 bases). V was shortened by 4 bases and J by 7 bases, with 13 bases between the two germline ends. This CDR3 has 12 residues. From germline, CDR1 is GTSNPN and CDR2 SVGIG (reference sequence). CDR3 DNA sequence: TGTGCCTGGACGGGGGGGTTTGGTGGCTACACCTTC. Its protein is CAWTGGFGGYTF.

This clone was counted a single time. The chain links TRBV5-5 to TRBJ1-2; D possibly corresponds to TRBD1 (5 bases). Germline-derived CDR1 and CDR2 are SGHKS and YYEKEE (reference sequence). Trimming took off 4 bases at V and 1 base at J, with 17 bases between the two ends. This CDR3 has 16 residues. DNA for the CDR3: TGTGCCAGCAGCACAGACGCCTTGGGGCTTAACTATGGCTACACCTTC. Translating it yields CASSTDALGLNYGYTF.

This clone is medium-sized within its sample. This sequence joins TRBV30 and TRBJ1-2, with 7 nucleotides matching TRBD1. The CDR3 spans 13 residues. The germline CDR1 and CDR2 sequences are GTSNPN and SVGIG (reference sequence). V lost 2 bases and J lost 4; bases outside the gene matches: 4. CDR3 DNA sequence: TGTGCCTGGAGTCAGGACAGGTCCTATGGCTACACCTTC. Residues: CAWSQDRSYGYTF.

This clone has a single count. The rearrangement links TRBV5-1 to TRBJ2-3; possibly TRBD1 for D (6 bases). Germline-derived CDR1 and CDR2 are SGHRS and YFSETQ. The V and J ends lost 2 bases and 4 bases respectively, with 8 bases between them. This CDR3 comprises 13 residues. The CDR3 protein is CASSLQGPDTQYF. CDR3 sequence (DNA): TGCGCCAGCAGCTTACAGGGTCCAGATACGCAGTATTTT.

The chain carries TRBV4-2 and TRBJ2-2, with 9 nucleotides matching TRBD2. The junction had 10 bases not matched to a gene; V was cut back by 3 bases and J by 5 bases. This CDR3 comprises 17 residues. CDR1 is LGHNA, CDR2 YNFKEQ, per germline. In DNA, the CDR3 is TGTGCCAGCAGCCAGGTCCCGGGACTAGCTGTAACCGGGGAGCTGTTTTTT. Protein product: CASSQVPGLAVTGELFF.

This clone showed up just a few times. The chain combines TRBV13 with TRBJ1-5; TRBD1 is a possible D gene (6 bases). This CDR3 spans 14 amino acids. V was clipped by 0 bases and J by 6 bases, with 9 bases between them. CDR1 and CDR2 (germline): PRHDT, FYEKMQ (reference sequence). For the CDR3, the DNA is TGTGCCAGCAGCTTAGGGGGGGGCGTTCAGCCCCAGCATTTT. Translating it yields CASSLGGGVQPQHF. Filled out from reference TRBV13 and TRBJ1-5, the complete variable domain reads AAGVIQSPRHLIKEKRETATLKCYPIPRHDTVYWYQQGPGQDPQFLISFYEKMQSDKGSIPDRFSAQQFSDYHSELNMSSLELGDSALYFCASSLGGGVQPQHFGDGTRLSIL.

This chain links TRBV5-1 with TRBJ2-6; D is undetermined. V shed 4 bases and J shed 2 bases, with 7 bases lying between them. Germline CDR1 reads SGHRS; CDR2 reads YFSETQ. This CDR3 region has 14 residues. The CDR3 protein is CASSGMAGANVLTF. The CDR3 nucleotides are TGCGCCAGCAGCGGCATGGCTGGGGCCAACGTCCTGACTTTC.

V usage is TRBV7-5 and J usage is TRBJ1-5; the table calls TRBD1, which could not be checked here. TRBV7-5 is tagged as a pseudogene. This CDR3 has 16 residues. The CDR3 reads CARSSEYQGLRQPQHF. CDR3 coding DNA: TGTGCCAGAAGCTCAGAATATCAGGGGCTTAGACAGCCCCAGCATTTT.

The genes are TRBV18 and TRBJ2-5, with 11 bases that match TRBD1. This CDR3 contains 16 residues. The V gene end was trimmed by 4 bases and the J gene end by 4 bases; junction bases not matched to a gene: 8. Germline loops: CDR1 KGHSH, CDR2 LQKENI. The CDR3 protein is CASSLNSGQGAETQYF. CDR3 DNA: TGTGCCAGCTCACTAAACTCCGGACAGGGGGCAGAGACCCAGTACTTC.

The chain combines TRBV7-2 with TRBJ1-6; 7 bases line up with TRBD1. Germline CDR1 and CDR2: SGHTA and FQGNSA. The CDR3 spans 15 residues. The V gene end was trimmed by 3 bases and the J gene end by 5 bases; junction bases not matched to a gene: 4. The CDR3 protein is CASSLYRGNNSPLHF. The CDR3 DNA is TGTGCCAGCAGCTTGTACAGGGGTAATAATTCACCCCTCCACTTT.

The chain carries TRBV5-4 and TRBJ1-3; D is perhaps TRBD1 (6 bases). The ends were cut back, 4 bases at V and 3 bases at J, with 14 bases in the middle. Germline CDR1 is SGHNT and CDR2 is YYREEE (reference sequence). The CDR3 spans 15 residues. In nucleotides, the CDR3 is TGTGCCAGCAGCCATGGCGGGGGCGGTGGAAACACCATATATTTT. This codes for CASSHGGGGGNTIYF. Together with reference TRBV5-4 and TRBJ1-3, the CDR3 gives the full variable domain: ETGVTQSPTHLIKTRGQQVTLRCSSQSGHNTVSWYQQALGQGPQFIFQYYREEENGRGNFPPRFSGLQFPNYSSELNVNALELDDSALYLCASSHGGGGGNTIYFGEGSWLTVV.

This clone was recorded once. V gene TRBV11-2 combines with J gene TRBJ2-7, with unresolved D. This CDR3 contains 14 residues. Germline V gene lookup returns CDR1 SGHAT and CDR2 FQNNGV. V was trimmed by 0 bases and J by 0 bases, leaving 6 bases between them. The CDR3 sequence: CASSLDRSSYEQYF. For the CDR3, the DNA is TGTGCCAGCAGCTTAGATAGGAGCTCCTACGAGCAGTACTTC.

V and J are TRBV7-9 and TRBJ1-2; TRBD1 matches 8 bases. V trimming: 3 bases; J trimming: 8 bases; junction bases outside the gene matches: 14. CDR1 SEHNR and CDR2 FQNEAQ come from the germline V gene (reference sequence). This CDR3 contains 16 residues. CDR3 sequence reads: CASSLTGARRAKGYTF. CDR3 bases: TGTGCCAGCAGCTTGACAGGGGCGCGCCGGGCGAAAGGCTACACCTTC.

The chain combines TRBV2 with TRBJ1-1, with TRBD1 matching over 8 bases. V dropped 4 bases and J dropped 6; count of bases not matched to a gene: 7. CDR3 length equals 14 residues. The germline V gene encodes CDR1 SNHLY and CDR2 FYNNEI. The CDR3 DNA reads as TGTGCCAGCAGTGTAGTCAGGGGGCCGTCTGAAGCTTTCTTT. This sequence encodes CASSVVRGPSEAFF. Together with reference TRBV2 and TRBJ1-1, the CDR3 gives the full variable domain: EPEVTQTPSHQVTQMGQEVILRCVPISNHLYFYWYRQILGQKVEFLVSFYNNEISEKSEIFDDQFSVERPDGSNFTLKIRSTKLEDSAMYFCASSVVRGPSEAFFGQGTRLTVV.

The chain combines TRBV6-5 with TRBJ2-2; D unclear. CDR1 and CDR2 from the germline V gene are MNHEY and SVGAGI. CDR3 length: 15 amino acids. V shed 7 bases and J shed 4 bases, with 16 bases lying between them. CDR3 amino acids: CASIRTLSGTGELFF. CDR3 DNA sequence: TGTGCCAGCATCCGCACCCTTTCGGGCACCGGGGAGCTGTTTTTT.

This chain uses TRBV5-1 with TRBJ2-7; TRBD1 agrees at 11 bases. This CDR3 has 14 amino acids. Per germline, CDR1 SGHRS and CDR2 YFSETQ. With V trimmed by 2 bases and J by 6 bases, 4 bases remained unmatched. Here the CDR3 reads CASSFGTGGGEQYF. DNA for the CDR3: TGCGCCAGCAGCTTTGGGACAGGGGGAGGCGAGCAGTACTTC. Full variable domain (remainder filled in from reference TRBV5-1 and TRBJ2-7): KAGVTQTPRYLIKTRGQQVTLSCSPISGHRSVSWYQQTPGQGLQFLFEYFSETQRNKGNFPGRFSGRQFSNSRSEMNVSTLELGDSALYLCASSFGTGGGEQYFGPGTRLTVT.

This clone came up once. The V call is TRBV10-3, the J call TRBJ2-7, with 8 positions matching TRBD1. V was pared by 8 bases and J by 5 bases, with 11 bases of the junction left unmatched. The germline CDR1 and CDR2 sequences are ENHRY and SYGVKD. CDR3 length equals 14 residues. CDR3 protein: CAIQGAGSLDEQYF. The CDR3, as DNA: TGTGCCATCCAGGGGGCGGGAAGTCTCGACGAGCAGTACTTC.